The 21 T cell receptor beta chains below were found in one sample sequenced in a study of type 1 and type 2 diabetes patients. Amplification started from genomic DNA. Amplification of the beta chain CDR3 used 30 forward and 13 reverse multiplex primers. TCRdb recomputed calls from the multiplex PCR reads with MiXCR, one row per CDR3 protein. This table has about 270,000 distinct CDR3 sequences, over 45% appearing once. Sequenced input: peripheral blood mononuclear cells (PBMCs). Receptor source: a man aged 18 to 29 with type 2 diabetes.

This clonotype showed up just a few times. CDR3 sequence: CSATVLASGRGETQYF. CDR3 sequence (DNA): TGCAGTGCTACCGTTTTGGCTAGCGGGAGAGGGGAGACCCAGTACTTC. The chain joins TRBV20-1 to TRBJ2-5, with 10 positions matching TRBD2. V shed 4 bases and J 5 bases; nucleotides not matched to a gene: 13. The CDR3 consists of 16 residues. The V gene's germline CDR1 is DFQATT and CDR2 SNEGSKA (reference sequence).

The genes are TRBV4-1 and TRBJ2-5; 11 bases map to TRBD2. The CDR3 contains 16 residues. The V gene's germline CDR1 is MGHRA and CDR2 YSYEKL. J was trimmed by 5 bases and V by 5 bases; bases with no gene match: 10. CDR3 sequence: CASSFLAGGRAETQYF. The CDR3 nucleotides are TGCGCCAGCAGCTTTTTAGCGGGAGGGCGGGCGGAGACCCAGTACTTC.

This rearrangement joins TRBV5-6 to TRBJ1-2; D gene unclear. Germline CDR1 and CDR2: SGHDT and YYEEEE. The CDR3 has 14 amino acids. V lost 1 base and J 5 bases, leaving 12 bases between the germline ends. CDR3 region: CASSLLRGWYGYTF. The CDR3, as DNA: TGTGCCAGCAGCTTGTTGCGGGGTTGGTATGGCTACACCTTC. Based on the CDR3 plus reference TRBV5-6 and TRBJ1-2, the full variable domain is DAGVTQSPTHLIKTRGQQVTLRCSPKSGHDTVSWYQQALGQGPQFIFQYYEEEERQRGNFPDRFSGHQFPNYSSELNVNALLLGDSALYLCASSLLRGWYGYTFGSGTRLTVV.

The V gene is TRBV7-8, the J gene TRBJ2-7; 10 nucleotides agree with TRBD1. Germline values: CDR1 SGHVS, CDR2 FQNEAQ. V lost 5 bases, J lost 4 bases, and 8 bases stayed unmatched. The CDR3 is made up of 15 amino acids. CDR3 sequence: CASSPSRQGAYEQYF. CDR3 DNA: TGTGCCAGCAGCCCCTCGAGACAGGGGGCGTACGAGCAGTACTTC.

The chain employs TRBV11-2 and TRBJ1-1; D may be TRBD1 (5 bases). The CDR3 length is 16 residues. Trimming shortened V by 5 bases and J by 5 bases, and 21 bases separated the two germline ends. Germline CDR1 reads SGHAT; CDR2 reads FQNNGV. CDR3 residues: CASSQQVQDPSTEAFF. In DNA, the CDR3 is TGTGCCAGCAGCCAACAGGTTCAGGACCCCTCGACTGAAGCTTTCTTT.

This clonotype was counted between two and nine times. This rearrangement joins TRBV18 to TRBJ1-2; the D is unclear. The CDR3 consists of 15 residues. Looked up from germline, CDR1 is KGHSH and CDR2 is LQKENI. V was pared by 2 bases and J by 3 bases, with 13 bases between. Here the CDR3 reads CASSPIFVRHYGYTF. CDR3 in DNA: TGTGCCAGCTCACCAATCTTCGTCAGGCACTATGGCTACACCTTC. Supplemented by reference TRBV18 and TRBJ1-2, the full variable domain reads NAGVMQNPRHLVRRRGQEARLRCSPMKGHSHVYWYRQLPEEGLKFMVYLQKENIIDESGMPKERFSAEFPKEGPSILRIQQVVRGDSAAYFCASSPIFVRHYGYTFGSGTRLTVV.

The rearrangement joins TRBV5-1 to TRBJ2-5; possible D gene TRBD2, 5 bases. V was trimmed by 4 bases and J by 0 bases, leaving 10 bases between them. Per germline, CDR1 SGHRS and CDR2 YFSETQ. The CDR3 sequence is 14 residues long. The DNA for the CDR3 is TGCGCCAGCAGCCTAGAGCGGAACCAAGAGACCCAGTACTTC. Translation: CASSLERNQETQYF. Based on the CDR3 plus reference TRBV5-1 and TRBJ2-5, the full variable domain is KAGVTQTPRYLIKTRGQQVTLSCSPISGHRSVSWYQQTPGQGLQFLFEYFSETQRNKGNFPGRFSGRQFSNSRSEMNVSTLELGDSALYLCASSLERNQETQYFGPGTRLLVL.

This clonotype came up once. At one end the junction does not follow the germline gene, possibly because of a read error. The chain has TRBV6-4 and TRBJ1-5; D uncertain. CDR3 length equals 12 residues. Per germline, CDR1 MRHNA and CDR2 SNTAGT. CDR3 amino acids: CASMTPDQPQHF. CDR3 DNA: TGCGCCAGCATGACCCCCGACCAGCCCCAGCATTTT.

The V call is TRBV30, the J call TRBJ1-5, with D tentatively TRBD1 (6 bases). CDR1 and CDR2 (germline): GTSNPN, SVGIG (reference sequence). CDR3 length equals 13 residues. V lost 2 bases and J 4 bases, leaving 9 bases between the germline ends. The CDR3 protein is CAWSRDTNQPQHF. Here the CDR3 DNA reads TGTGCCTGGAGTAGGGACACGAATCAGCCCCAGCATTTT.

The chain uses TRBV6-6 and TRBJ2-1, with D possibly TRBD2 on 6 matching bases. CDR1 and CDR2 (germline): MNHNY, SVGAGI (reference sequence). The CDR3 has 14 residues. V shed 5 bases and J shed 3 bases, with 11 bases lying between them. In DNA form, the CDR3 reads TGTGCCAGCAGTGAAGGGGACTTCTACAATGAGCAGTTCTTC. Residues: CASSEGDFYNEQFF.

The chain links TRBV4-1 to TRBJ1-1; D remains ambiguous. Germline CDR1 and CDR2: MGHRA and YSYEKL. Trimming left V 4 bases short and J 6 bases short, with 12 bases between. The CDR3 length is 13 residues. In DNA, the CDR3 is TGCGCCAGCAGCCCAACCCTTTCCGCTGAAGCTTTCTTT. Translation: CASSPTLSAEAFF.

The chain combines TRBV5-5 with TRBJ1-1; TRBD1 matches 8 bases. CDR1 is SGHKS and CDR2 is YYEKEE in the germline V gene (reference sequence). J lost 1 base, V lost 4 bases, and 6 bases had no gene match. The CDR3 extends over 15 amino acids. Written as DNA, the CDR3 is TGTGCCAGCAGCCCGAGGACAGGGTCGAACACTGAAGCTTTCTTT. Protein product: CASSPRTGSNTEAFF.

The V and J genes are TRBV7-6 and TRBJ1-6; 7 bases are shared with TRBD1. The CDR3 sequence is 18 residues long. V was clipped by 1 base and J by 4 bases; unmatched bases: 10. Per the germline V gene, CDR1 is SGHVS and CDR2 is FNYEAQ. CDR3 bases: TGTGCCAGCAGCTTAGAAATGTCTGGACAGGCTTATAATTCACCCCTCCACTTT. This translates into CASSLEMSGQAYNSPLHF.

The table lists this clonotype with a few counts. This chain connects TRBV30 to TRBJ2-1, with D possibly being TRBD1 (5 bases). The germline V gene has CDR1 GTSNPN and CDR2 SVGIG (reference sequence). The V end lost 0 bases, the J end lost 10 bases, and 13 bases lay between the germline ends. The CDR3 covers 13 residues. The DNA of the CDR3 is TGTGCCTGGAGTGTACTGGTGGGGCAGGAGCAGTTCTTC. Its protein product is CAWSVLVGQEQFF.

The chain has TRBV19 and TRBJ2-4; 8 bases map to TRBD2. Germline V CDR1 and CDR2: LNHDA, SQIVND (reference sequence). The CDR3 contains 14 residues. Trimming removed 5 bases from V and 6 bases from J; junction bases left unmatched: 6. The CDR3 nucleotides are TGTGCCAGTAGTGTGGGACTAGAACGAAACATTCAGTACTTC. This sequence encodes CASSVGLERNIQYF.

This clonotype was observed a few times. The chain uses TRBV20-1 and TRBJ2-5, with 10 bases aligning to TRBD2. The V gene's germline CDR1 is DFQATT and CDR2 SNEGSKA (reference sequence). The ends lost 5 bases at V and 1 base at J; junction bases unmatched: 13. The CDR3 is 17 amino acids. The DNA for the CDR3 is TGCAGTGCTGGTTTCCCCCTAGCGGGAGTTGCCCAAGAGACCCAGTACTTC. Amino acid sequence: CSAGFPLAGVAQETQYF.

This clonotype appeared a few times. The genes are TRBV10-3 and TRBJ2-3; 8 nucleotides align to TRBD1. CDR3 size: 18 residues. The V gene's germline CDR1 is ENHRY and CDR2 SYGVKD. The trim removed 2 bases at V and 2 bases at J, leaving 12 bases unmatched. In DNA, the CDR3 is TGTGCCATCAGTGAGCCGATAACAGGGGGTGCCTACACAGATACGCAGTATTTT. Translation gives CAISEPITGGAYTDTQYF.

The chain recombines TRBV5-1 with TRBJ1-2; unclear D gene. CDR1 and CDR2 from the germline V gene are SGHRS and YFSETQ. The CDR3 contains 13 residues. Trimming left V 0 bases short and J 8 bases short, with 11 bases between. CDR3: CASSLAELSGYTF. In nucleotides, the CDR3 is TGCGCCAGCAGCTTGGCCGAACTTTCGGGCTACACCTTC.

This clonotype was observed at least ten times. The V and J genes are TRBV6-5 and TRBJ1-1; D is unclear. Germline V gene data show CDR1 as MNHEY and CDR2 as SVGAGI. Trimming removed 3 bases from V and 1 base from J, with 6 bases in between. The CDR3 has 13 amino acids. This chain's CDR3 is CASSYTENTEAFF. CDR3 in DNA: TGTGCCAGCAGTTATACGGAGAACACTGAAGCTTTCTTT.

This clonotype showed up just a few times. V and J are TRBV12-3 or TRBV12-4 and TRBJ2-7; TRBD1 might be the D (6 bases). Trimming left V 6 bases short and J 7 bases short, with 16 bases between. This CDR3 is built from 13 residues. The CDR3 sequence is CASSSTGTREQYF. The CDR3 DNA sequence: TGTGCCAGCAGCTCTACAGGGACGAGGGAGCAGTACTTC.

This clonotype was seen a handful of times. This sequence joins TRBV19 and TRBJ1-5; D unclear. The CDR3 is 15 residues long. Germline-derived CDR1 and CDR2 are LNHDA and SQIVND (reference sequence). V was shortened by 4 bases and J by 2 bases, with 12 bases between the two germline ends. CDR3 sequence reads: CASSTGKRGNQPQHF. For the CDR3, the DNA is TGTGCCAGTAGTACCGGGAAGCGGGGCAATCAGCCCCAGCATTTT. The whole variable domain, filled in from reference TRBV19 and TRBJ1-5, reads DGGITQSPKYLFRKEGQNVTLSCEQNLNHDAMYWYRQDPGQGLRLIYYSQIVNDFQKGDIAEGYSVSREKKESFPLTVTSAQKNPTAFYLCASSTGKRGNQPQHFGDGTRLSIL.